The 29 T cell receptor beta chains presented below share a single source sample, sequenced in a study of cytomegalovirus exposure and HLA in healthy donors. The PCR contained 60 Vbeta and 13 Jbeta primers. TCRdb's table, derived via immunoSEQ multiplex PCR, lists solely in-frame clones and lacks some. The sample includes 150,000 to 200,000 clones, roughly three quarters of them seen just once. The specimen was PBMCs. The receptors shown here come from a woman in her fifties or sixties in good health and CMV-seronegative.

The rearrangement uses TRBV4-3 and TRBJ1-2, with TRBD1 matching over 7 bases. V dropped 8 bases and J dropped 6; count of bases not matched to a gene: 12. The CDR3 sequence is 14 residues long. Germline V lookup: CDR1 LGHNA, CDR2 YSLEER. CDR3 amino acids: CASGGTDGRDGYTF. CDR3 coding DNA: TGCGCCAGCGGCGGGACAGACGGCAGGGATGGCTACACCTTC.

The genes are TRBV7-9 and TRBJ2-5; 7 nucleotides align to TRBD2. This CDR3 region has 14 residues. The V gene's germline CDR1 is SEHNR and CDR2 FQNEAQ (reference sequence). With V trimmed by 5 bases and J by 3 bases, 6 bases remained unmatched. In DNA form, the CDR3 reads TGTGCCAGCAGCGAGGGGCTAGCGGAAGAGACCCAGTACTTC. Translation: CASSEGLAEETQYF.

The V gene is TRBV29-1, the J gene TRBJ2-2; 7 nucleotides align to TRBD2. Unmatched junction bases numbered 5, after V lost 4 bases and J lost 0 bases. Germline V gene sequence: CDR1 SQVTM, CDR2 ANQGSEA. The CDR3 sequence is 15 residues long. CDR3 loop: CSVVGGSSNTGELFF. The CDR3 bases are TGCAGCGTTGTGGGCGGGAGTTCGAACACCGGGGAGCTGTTTTTT.

The chain has TRBV19 and TRBJ2-1; 14 nucleotides align to TRBD2. Losses at the gene ends were 10 bases for V and 7 bases for J; bases not matched to a gene: 3. The CDR3 consists of 13 residues. Germline V gives CDR1 LNHDA, CDR2 SQIVND (reference sequence). The CDR3, as DNA: TGTGCCACGAGGACTAGCGGGAGGAATGAGCAGTTCTTC. Its protein is CATRTSGRNEQFF.

V and J are TRBV2 and TRBJ1-5; possible D gene TRBD1, 5 bases. Germline loops: CDR1 SNHLY, CDR2 FYNNEI. The CDR3 runs 14 residues. Trimming shortened V by 1 base and J by 4 bases, and 8 bases separated the two germline ends. The CDR3 is CASSEGTPNQPQHF. CDR3 DNA: TGTGCCAGCAGTGAAGGGACACCTAATCAGCCCCAGCATTTT.

The rearrangement joins TRBV5-5 to TRBJ2-3; 11 bases fit TRBD2. The CDR3 spans 17 residues. Germline CDR1 and CDR2: SGHKS and YYEKEE (reference sequence). Trimming cost V 0 bases and J 2 bases; bases outside gene matches: 5. As DNA, the CDR3 is TGTGCCAGCAGCTTGGCGGGGGGACTAGCGGCCACAGATACGCAGTATTTT. Translating gives CASSLAGGLAATDTQYF.

Only one count was recorded for this clone. This rearrangement joins TRBV29-1 to TRBJ1-1; D possibly corresponds to TRBD1 (6 bases). Trimming took 7 bases from V and 3 from J, leaving 18 bases between them. This CDR3 region has 14 residues. Germline lookup yields CDR1 SQVTM and CDR2 ANQGSEA. The CDR3 DNA follows: TGCAGCGCCAAAAACAGGGCGCGGGACACTGAAGCTTTCTTT. It specifies CSAKNRARDTEAFF.

The chain couples TRBV4-2 to TRBJ2-7, with TRBD2 identical over 12 bases. Germline V gene lookup returns CDR1 LGHNA and CDR2 YNFKEQ. CDR3 length: 16 residues. V was pared by 5 bases and J by 1 base, with 6 bases of the junction left unmatched. The CDR3: CASSSATSGRSYEQYF. The CDR3 region has the DNA TGTGCCAGCAGCTCCGCGACTAGCGGGAGATCCTACGAGCAGTACTTC.

The chain links TRBV7-2 to TRBJ2-4; TRBD1 is a possible D gene (5 bases). CDR1 SGHTA and CDR2 FQGNSA come from the germline V gene. The CDR3 covers 16 residues. Trimming removed 1 base at V and 0 bases at J, with 10 bases between. The CDR3 bases are TGTGCCAGCAGCTTAGACAGGACACTAGCCAAAAACATTCAGTACTTC. Its translation: CASSLDRTLAKNIQYF.

The chain recombines TRBV2 with TRBJ1-2, with 8 positions matching TRBD1. V trimming: 4 bases; J trimming: 6 bases; junction bases outside the gene matches: 7. The CDR3 length is 14 residues. Per germline, CDR1 SNHLY and CDR2 FYNNEI. This CDR3 is CASSVWTGQDGYTF. The CDR3 region has the DNA TGTGCCAGCAGTGTTTGGACAGGGCAGGATGGCTACACCTTC.

CDR3 sequence: CASSPLTGTGEGSPLHF. For the CDR3, the DNA is TGTGCCAGCAGTCCCCTCACCGGGACAGGGGAGGGTTCACCCCTCCACTTT. This chain joins TRBV27 and TRBJ1-6; TRBD1 matches at 10 bases. This CDR3 has 17 residues. Per the germline V gene, CDR1 is MNHEY and CDR2 is SMNVEV (reference sequence). V trimming: 5 bases; J trimming: 9 bases; junction bases outside the gene matches: 13.

This clone was recorded once. The V call is TRBV14, the J call TRBJ2-1; TRBD2 matches at 8 bases. CDR3 length equals 16 residues. The V segment lost 4 bases and the J segment 4 bases; nucleotides outside the gene matches: 9. Germline V gives CDR1 SGHDN, CDR2 FVKESK. The CDR3 bases are TGTGCCAGCAGCCCTGGTCATAGCGGGGCTTACAATGAGCAGTTCTTC. Amino acid sequence: CASSPGHSGAYNEQFF.

The chain couples TRBV27 to TRBJ2-1; 13 bases fit TRBD2. The trim removed 8 bases at V and 10 bases at J, leaving 14 bases unmatched. This CDR3 has 16 residues. Germline V gene sequence: CDR1 MNHEY, CDR2 SMNVEV (reference sequence). CDR3 residues: CASRLYRTSGGMEQFF. For the CDR3, the DNA is TGTGCCAGCCGTCTATATCGGACTAGCGGGGGAATGGAGCAGTTCTTC.

The chain combines TRBV18 with TRBJ2-7, with D possibly TRBD1 on 5 matching bases. Germline values: CDR1 KGHSH, CDR2 LQKENI. Trimming left V 6 bases short and J 3 bases short, with 15 bases between. The CDR3 has 14 amino acids. CDR3 sequence (DNA): TGTGCCAGCTCCCAGGGTACAGGACACTACGAGCAGTACTTC. Amino acids: CASSQGTGHYEQYF.

V usage is TRBV6-1 and J usage is TRBJ1-2, with 8 bases that match TRBD1. This CDR3 is 15 amino acids long. The ends lost 8 bases at V and 6 bases at J; junction bases unmatched: 14. Germline CDR1 is MNHNS and CDR2 is SASEGT. The CDR3 DNA reads TGTGCCAGCCTGGGACCTCCGGACAGGGAGAATGGCTACACCTTC. As protein: CASLGPPDRENGYTF.

CDR3 loop: CASSLGSRLGEIQGNQPQHF. The CDR3 DNA reads TGTGCCAGCAGTTTAGGATCTCGCCTCGGGGAAATACAGGGGAATCAGCCCCAGCATTTT. The chain links TRBV28 to TRBJ1-5; 7 bases align to TRBD1. J lost 4 bases, V lost 2 bases, and 20 bases had no gene match. The CDR3 spans 20 residues. Germline lookup yields CDR1 MDHEN and CDR2 SYDVKM.

This rearrangement joins TRBV19 to TRBJ2-1, with 10 positions matching TRBD2. This CDR3 has 17 amino acids. Germline V CDR1 and CDR2: LNHDA, SQIVND (reference sequence). The trim removed 7 bases at V and 7 bases at J, leaving 16 bases unmatched. CDR3 residues: CASNQPLGLAGVNEQFF. The CDR3 bases are TGTGCCAGTAATCAACCCTTGGGGCTAGCGGGGGTGAATGAGCAGTTCTTC.

The chain combines TRBV29-1 with TRBJ2-6, with 11 bases identical to TRBD1. CDR3 size: 16 residues. V shed 4 bases and J 0 bases; nucleotides not matched to a gene: 2. Germline values: CDR1 SQVTM, CDR2 ANQGSEA. CDR3: CSVAGTGGSGANVLTF. Written as DNA, the CDR3 is TGCAGCGTTGCTGGGACAGGGGGCTCTGGGGCCAACGTCCTGACTTTC.

This sequence joins TRBV19 and TRBJ1-5; D might be TRBD1 (5 bases). The CDR3 length is 16 residues. V shed 4 bases and J shed 1 base, with 14 bases lying between them. In germline, CDR1 is LNHDA, CDR2 SQIVND (reference sequence). The CDR3 nucleotides read TGTGCCAGTAGTAAATATCAGGGAAGGAGCAATCAGCCCCAGCATTTT. As protein: CASSKYQGRSNQPQHF.

The chain uses TRBV2 and TRBJ2-2; D gene unclear. The V gene lost 6 bases and the J gene lost 2 bases, with 13 bases spanning the gap. Per germline, CDR1 SNHLY and CDR2 FYNNEI. This CDR3 has 15 residues. The CDR3 region is CASSAVPTNTGELFF. CDR3 DNA sequence: TGTGCCAGCAGCGCAGTGCCGACAAACACCGGGGAGCTGTTTTTT.

The chain recombines TRBV5-5 with TRBJ1-1; TRBD1 matches 12 bases. Germline V gene lookup returns CDR1 SGHKS and CDR2 YYEKEE (reference sequence). CDR3 length: 13 amino acids. The V gene end was trimmed by 4 bases and the J gene end by 10 bases; junction bases not matched to a gene: 5. The CDR3 nucleotides are TGTGCCAGCAGCCGGGGACAGGGGGCTGTAGCTTTCTTT. Encoded protein: CASSRGQGAVAFF.

This clone has only a few counts. This sequence joins TRBV7-2 and TRBJ2-7; D is possibly TRBD2 (6 bases). The ends were cut back, 5 bases at V and 6 bases at J, with 14 bases in the middle. This CDR3 has 13 amino acids. Per germline, CDR1 SGHTA and CDR2 FQGNSA. The DNA for the CDR3 is TGTGCCAGCAGCCTACGACTAGTTGTCGAGCAGTACTTC. Amino acids: CASSLRLVVEQYF. The entire variable domain, with the rest obtained from reference TRBV7-2 and TRBJ2-7, is as follows: GAGVSQSPSNKVTEKGKDVELRCDPISGHTALYWYRQSLGQGLEFLIYFQGNSAPDKSGLPSDRFSAERTGGSVSTLTIQRTQQEDSAVYLCASSLRLVVEQYFGPGTRLTVT.

This clone was seen a single time. V and J are TRBV27 and TRBJ1-2; D is undetermined. The V gene's germline CDR1 is MNHEY and CDR2 SMNVEV (reference sequence). CDR3 size: 13 residues. The ends were cut back, 3 bases at V and 7 bases at J, with 12 bases in the middle. DNA for the CDR3: TGTGCCAGCAGTTTGCGAGGTTCTAGTGGCTACACCTTC. Amino acids: CASSLRGSSGYTF.

The chain couples TRBV6-6 to TRBJ2-7; 7 bases fit TRBD2. The V and J ends lost 2 bases and 4 bases, in that order; junction bases with no gene match: 11. Germline values: CDR1 MNHNY, CDR2 SVGAGI (reference sequence). This CDR3 is 16 amino acids long. The CDR3, as DNA: TGTGCCAGCAGTTACCCAGGCGGGAGAAGAAATTACGAGCAGTACTTC. As protein: CASSYPGGRRNYEQYF.

This chain connects TRBV2 to TRBJ2-2; TRBD1 might be the D (5 bases). The germline gives CDR1 SNHLY, CDR2 FYNNEI. V dropped 5 bases and J dropped 0 bases, with 10 bases sitting between them. The CDR3 extends over 15 amino acids. The CDR3 coding sequence is TGTGCCAGCAGTCCAGGGTTCACGAACACCGGGGAGCTGTTTTTT. It is translated as CASSPGFTNTGELFF.

The sample holds a few counts of this clone. The CDR3 loop reads CASSIRSGGHNSPLHF. For the CDR3, the DNA is TGTGCCAGTAGTATAAGGTCGGGGGGCCATAATTCACCCCTCCACTTT. The chain carries TRBV19 and TRBJ1-6; possible D gene TRBD1, 6 bases. This CDR3 is 16 amino acids long. Germline V lookup: CDR1 LNHDA, CDR2 SQIVND (reference sequence). V was trimmed by 2 bases and J by 5 bases, leaving 13 bases between them.

CDR3 sequence (DNA): TGTGCCAGCAGCGTGGGACTAGCGGGAGTAGAGCAGTTCTTC. Translation gives CASSVGLAGVEQFF. This sequence joins TRBV13 and TRBJ2-1, with 14 nucleotides matching TRBD2. Germline CDR1 is PRHDT and CDR2 is FYEKMQ (reference sequence). This CDR3 comprises 14 residues. J was trimmed by 10 bases and V by 5 bases; bases with no gene match: 4.

This chain links TRBV28 with TRBJ2-3, with TRBD2 matching 7 bases. V shed 6 bases and J 5 bases; nucleotides not matched to a gene: 5. The CDR3 runs to 13 residues. From germline, CDR1 is MDHEN and CDR2 SYDVKM. DNA for the CDR3: TGTGCCAGCAGCCCAACGGGGGGAGATACGCAGTATTTT. Translating it yields CASSPTGGDTQYF.

V and J are TRBV18 and TRBJ2-5; 11 nucleotides match TRBD2. Germline V gene sequence: CDR1 KGHSH, CDR2 LQKENI. The ends lost 8 bases at V and 1 base at J; junction bases unmatched: 3. The CDR3 consists of 14 residues. CDR3 amino acids: CASRGTSGQETQYF. The DNA of the CDR3 is TGTGCCAGCCGAGGGACTAGCGGCCAAGAGACCCAGTACTTC.